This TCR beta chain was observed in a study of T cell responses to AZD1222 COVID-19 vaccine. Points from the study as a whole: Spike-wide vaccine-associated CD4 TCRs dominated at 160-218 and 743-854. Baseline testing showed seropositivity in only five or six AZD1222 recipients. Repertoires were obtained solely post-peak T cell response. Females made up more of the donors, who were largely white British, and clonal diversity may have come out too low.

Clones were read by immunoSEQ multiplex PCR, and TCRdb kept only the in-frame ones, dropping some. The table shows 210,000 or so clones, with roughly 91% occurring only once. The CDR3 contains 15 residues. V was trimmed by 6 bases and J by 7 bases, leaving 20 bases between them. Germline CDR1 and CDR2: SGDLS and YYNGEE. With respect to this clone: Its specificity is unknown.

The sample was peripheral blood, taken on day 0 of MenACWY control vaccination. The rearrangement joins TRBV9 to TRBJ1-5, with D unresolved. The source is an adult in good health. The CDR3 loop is CASTPGVGRGQPQHF. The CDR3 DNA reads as TGTGCCAGCACCCCGGGAGTCGGCCGGGGACAGCCCCAGCATTTT.